The entry below gives a single T cell receptor (beta chain) sequence along with its context. The source of the sample is a study of shared clonotypes between healthy human individuals. The CDR3 runs 16 residues. The germline V gene encodes CDR1 SGHNT and CDR2 YYREEE (reference sequence). V was shortened by 1 base and J by 5 bases, with 16 bases between the two germline ends. TCRdb's table, derived via immunoSEQ multiplex PCR, lists solely in-frame clones and lacks some. The data contain roughly 2,500,000 clones, 93% of them singletons. The TCR originated in a man between 18 and 35 years old in good health. Some clones in this sample may be carry-over from other donors' samples. The chain recombines TRBV5-4 with TRBJ2-4; possibly TRBD1 or TRBD2 for D (5 bases each). Material for sequencing was naive CD4+ T cells from PBMCs. The subset here: CD45RA+ positively selected. In DNA form, the CDR3 reads TGTGCCAGCAGCTTGTTAAAAGGTCAGGGAGAAAACATTCAGTACTTC. This encodes CASSLLKGQGENIQYF.